This is a list of T cell receptor beta chains from one sample in a study of blood T cell repertoires in COVID-19. Method: immunoSEQ multiplex PCR; TCRdb's copy keeps in-frame clones and lacks some. The table has about 190,000 clones, about nine tenths seen once. Material for sequencing was peripheral blood. These receptors were obtained from a man aged 35 to 55 with acute or convalescent COVID-19. CDR3s include the opening cysteine and the closing phenylalanine or tryptophan. A D gene is named only where the DNA matches it firmly. Not every row has a clone size; where given, it reads once, few, many or a size class.

clone_size: NA
d_call: TRBD1
v_call: TRBV3-1/TRBV3-2
j_call: TRBJ1-1
cdr3_nt: TGTGCCAGCAGCCAAGTCCCAAAGGGGGCTGGAACTGAAGCTTTCTTT
cdr3_aa: CASSQVPKGAGTEAFF

clone_size: NA
d_call: NA
v_call: TRBV14
j_call: TRBJ1-6
cdr3_nt: TGTGCCAGCAGCCAATTCGGACAGAACTATAATTCACCCCTCCACTTT
cdr3_aa: CASSQFGQNYNSPLHF

clone_size: few
d_call: NA
v_call: TRBV28
j_call: TRBJ1-1
cdr3_nt: TGTGCCACCAGCGAGGAGGGGATGAGCACTGAAGCTTTCTTT
cdr3_aa: CATSEEGMSTEAFF

clone_size: NA
d_call: NA
v_call: TRBV5-4
j_call: TRBJ2-7
cdr3_nt: TGTGCCAGCAGCTTTGTCGGAGCGGACCTTCACGAGCAGTACTTC
cdr3_aa: CASSFVGADLHEQYF

clone_size: NA
d_call: NA
v_call: TRBV11-3
j_call: TRBJ1-5
cdr3_nt: TGTGCCAGCAGCTTAGATGTTAGGGCGGGGCAGCCCCAGCATTTT
cdr3_aa: CASSLDVRAGQPQHF

clone_size: NA
d_call: NA
v_call: TRBV7-9
j_call: TRBJ1-6
cdr3_nt: TGTGCCAGCAGCTTAGGAATGGCAGGGGCTAATTCACCCCTCCACTTT
cdr3_aa: CASSLGMAGANSPLHF

clone_size: NA
d_call: NA
v_call: TRBV30
j_call: TRBJ1-5
cdr3_nt: TGTGCCTGGAGAGGACAGTACGGTCAGCCCCAGCATTTT
cdr3_aa: CAWRGQYGQPQHF

clone_size: NA
d_call: TRBD1
v_call: TRBV13
j_call: TRBJ1-2
cdr3_nt: TGTGCCAGCAGCTTAGGTGCAGGGGGCAACTATGGCTACACCTTC
cdr3_aa: CASSLGAGGNYGYTF

clone_size: NA
d_call: TRBD1
v_call: TRBV15
j_call: TRBJ1-5
cdr3_nt: TGTGCCACCAGAGCTACAGGGGGCGGGCAGCCCCAGCATTTT
cdr3_aa: CATRATGGGQPQHF

clone_size: NA
d_call: NA
v_call: TRBV5-6
j_call: TRBJ1-2
cdr3_nt: TGTGCCAGCAGCTTACAACAGGGTATGGGCTACACCTTC
cdr3_aa: CASSLQQGMGYTF

clone_size: NA
d_call: NA
v_call: TRBV25-1
j_call: TRBJ2-5
cdr3_nt: TGTGCCAGCAGTGAATGGGGCAGGGAAGAGACCCAGTACTTC
cdr3_aa: CASSEWGREETQYF

clone_size: NA
d_call: NA
v_call: TRBV28
j_call: TRBJ2-7
cdr3_nt: TGTGCCAGCAGTTTCTGGCGGGCCTACGAGCAGTACTTC
cdr3_aa: CASSFWRAYEQYF

clone_size: NA
d_call: TRBD2
v_call: TRBV7-8
j_call: TRBJ2-5
cdr3_nt: TGTGCCAGCAGCTTCGCCGGGAGGCAAGAGACCCAGTACTTC
cdr3_aa: CASSFAGRQETQYF

clone_size: NA
d_call: NA
v_call: TRBV7-9
j_call: TRBJ1-2
cdr3_nt: TGTGCCAGCAGCATTCAGGGGAGCGATGGCTACACCTTC
cdr3_aa: CASSIQGSDGYTF

clone_size: NA
d_call: NA
v_call: TRBV19
j_call: TRBJ2-4
cdr3_nt: TGTGCCAGTAGTATAGATCCGCCGGGGTGGGCCAAAAACATTCAGTACTTC
cdr3_aa: CASSIDPPGWAKNIQYF

clone_size: NA
d_call: TRBD2
v_call: TRBV5-4
j_call: TRBJ2-1
cdr3_nt: TGTGTCAGCAGCTTGGATGGGGGAGCGGGGGACCTGATCAATGAGCAGTTCTTC
cdr3_aa: CVSSLDGGAGDLINEQFF

clone_size: NA
d_call: NA
v_call: TRBV19
j_call: TRBJ1-1
cdr3_nt: TGTGCCAGTAGTATCGGCAGGGGGAACACTGAAGCTTTCTTT
cdr3_aa: CASSIGRGNTEAFF

clone_size: NA
d_call: NA
v_call: TRBV6-5
j_call: TRBJ1-1
cdr3_nt: TGTGCCAGTCGACAACAGGGTAGTCGGACTGAAGCTTTCTTT
cdr3_aa: CASRQQGSRTEAFF

clone_size: NA
d_call: NA
v_call: TRBV9
j_call: TRBJ2-5
cdr3_nt: TGTGCCAGCAGCGTAGAATCGGGGTTCGGGACCCAGTACTTC
cdr3_aa: CASSVESGFGTQYF

clone_size: NA
d_call: TRBD1
v_call: TRBV12-3/TRBV12-4
j_call: TRBJ2-1
cdr3_nt: TGTGCCAGCAGCCACGACAGGGACCATGAGCAGTTCTTC
cdr3_aa: CASSHDRDHEQFF

clone_size: NA
d_call: NA
v_call: TRBV6-6
j_call: TRBJ1-1
cdr3_nt: TGTGCCAGTGTCATACAGGGAGCTGAAGCTTTCTTT
cdr3_aa: CASVIQGAEAFF

clone_size: NA
d_call: NA
v_call: TRBV27
j_call: TRBJ1-5
cdr3_nt: TGTGCCAGCAGCTCACTGGGGGGGAGCAATCAGCCCCAGCATTTT
cdr3_aa: CASSSLGGSNQPQHF

clone_size: NA
d_call: TRBD1
v_call: TRBV28
j_call: TRBJ2-7
cdr3_nt: TGTGCCAGCAGTGAAAGAGACAGGGTCATCTACGAGCAGTACTTC
cdr3_aa: CASSERDRVIYEQYF

clone_size: once
d_call: NA
v_call: TRBV5-1
j_call: TRBJ1-1
cdr3_nt: TGCGCCAGCAGACCTCCCGGGTCAAACACTGAAGCTTTCTTT
cdr3_aa: CASRPPGSNTEAFF

clone_size: NA
d_call: NA
v_call: TRBV9
j_call: TRBJ1-1
cdr3_nt: TGTGCCAGCAGCATTTCTCATACAGCAAGAAACACTGAAGCTTTCTTT
cdr3_aa: CASSISHTARNTEAFF

clone_size: NA
d_call: TRBD1
v_call: TRBV2
j_call: TRBJ2-7
cdr3_nt: TGTGCCAGCAGTAGGGACAGTCTCGCGGCCGAGCAGTACTTC
cdr3_aa: CASSRDSLAAEQYF

clone_size: NA
d_call: TRBD1
v_call: TRBV27
j_call: TRBJ1-6
cdr3_nt: TGTGCCAGCAGTTACGGGACAGGGCTTAATTCACCCCTCCACTTT
cdr3_aa: CASSYGTGLNSPLHF

clone_size: NA
d_call: TRBD2
v_call: TRBV6-5
j_call: TRBJ2-3
cdr3_nt: TGTGCCAGCAGCCGCGGGGGGCTCCTCACAGATACGCAGTATTTT
cdr3_aa: CASSRGGLLTDTQYF

clone_size: NA
d_call: TRBD1
v_call: TRBV10-3
j_call: TRBJ1-2
cdr3_nt: TGTGCCACCATCCGGGACAGCACTACTAACTATGGCTACACCTTC
cdr3_aa: CATIRDSTTNYGYTF

clone_size: NA
d_call: NA
v_call: TRBV3-1/TRBV3-2
j_call: TRBJ1-3
cdr3_nt: TGTGCCAGCAGCCAAGAACAACAGTTCTCTGGAAACACCATATATTTT
cdr3_aa: CASSQEQQFSGNTIYF

clone_size: NA
d_call: TRBD2
v_call: TRBV7-9
j_call: TRBJ2-5
cdr3_nt: TGTGCCAGCAGCTTAGGGGTCCTGGGTAGCGGGATAGAGACCCAGTACTTC
cdr3_aa: CASSLGVLGSGIETQYF

clone_size: NA
d_call: TRBD1
v_call: TRBV19
j_call: TRBJ1-2
cdr3_nt: TGTGCCAGCCACGATCCGGGACAGGGGGTAGATCGCGATGGCTACACCTTC
cdr3_aa: CASHDPGQGVDRDGYTF

clone_size: NA
d_call: TRBD1
v_call: TRBV5-1
j_call: TRBJ2-2
cdr3_nt: TGCGCCAGCAGCTTGGATCGACAGGGGGCGGACGGGGAGCTGTTTTTT
cdr3_aa: CASSLDRQGADGELFF

clone_size: NA
d_call: NA
v_call: TRBV10-3
j_call: TRBJ1-2
cdr3_nt: TGTGCCATCACCTGGCGCGGCGGCGGAGGCTACACCTTC
cdr3_aa: CAITWRGGGGYTF

clone_size: NA
d_call: NA
v_call: TRBV10-2
j_call: TRBJ1-1
cdr3_nt: TGCGCCAGCAGTGGCAGGGGAGAGGGCACTGAAGCTTTCTTT
cdr3_aa: CASSGRGEGTEAFF

clone_size: NA
d_call: NA
v_call: TRBV6-6
j_call: TRBJ2-7
cdr3_nt: TGTGCCAGCAGTTACTCAGGCAGGGGAATGTACGAGCAGTACTTC
cdr3_aa: CASSYSGRGMYEQYF

clone_size: NA
d_call: NA
v_call: TRBV5-4
j_call: TRBJ1-3
cdr3_nt: TGTGCCAGCAGCCTGCAGGGGTCTGGAAACACCATATATTTT
cdr3_aa: CASSLQGSGNTIYF

clone_size: once
d_call: NA
v_call: TRBV28
j_call: TRBJ1-4
cdr3_nt: TGTGCCAGCAGTTCCCCGGTTCGGGTAACTAATGAAAAACTGTTTTTT
cdr3_aa: CASSSPVRVTNEKLFF

clone_size: NA
d_call: NA
v_call: TRBV5-6
j_call: TRBJ1-2
cdr3_nt: TGTGCCAGCAGCCTGCCTAGTAGGGGGATGCATGGCTACACCTTC
cdr3_aa: CASSLPSRGMHGYTF

clone_size: NA
d_call: NA
v_call: TRBV6-2/TRBV6-3
j_call: TRBJ2-3
cdr3_nt: TGTGCCAGCAGTTACTTTACCAGGGCCTCGGGAGATACGCAGTATTTT
cdr3_aa: CASSYFTRASGDTQYF

clone_size: NA
d_call: NA
v_call: TRBV2
j_call: TRBJ1-1
cdr3_nt: TGTGCCAGCAGGTACAGCTTAAACACTGAAGCTTTCTTT
cdr3_aa: CASRYSLNTEAFF

clone_size: NA
d_call: NA
v_call: TRBV30
j_call: TRBJ1-2
cdr3_nt: TGTGCCTGGAGGGACTCCCCTTATGGCTACACCTTC
cdr3_aa: CAWRDSPYGYTF

clone_size: NA
d_call: NA
v_call: TRBV19
j_call: TRBJ1-2
cdr3_nt: TGTGCCAGTAGTATTGCGGACAGCCCCTATGGCTACACCTTC
cdr3_aa: CASSIADSPYGYTF

clone_size: NA
d_call: TRBD1
v_call: TRBV28
j_call: TRBJ1-2
cdr3_nt: TGTGCCAGCAGTTTATGGGCAGGGGGCGACTATGGCTACACCTTC
cdr3_aa: CASSLWAGGDYGYTF

clone_size: once
d_call: TRBD1
v_call: TRBV9
j_call: TRBJ1-1
cdr3_nt: TGTGCCAGCAGCCCCGGGGGGGACAGCACTGAAGCTTTCTTT
cdr3_aa: CASSPGGDSTEAFF

clone_size: NA
d_call: TRBD2
v_call: TRBV9
j_call: TRBJ2-3
cdr3_nt: TGTGCCAGCAGCGTAGGTCTAGCGGGGACTAGCACAGATACGCAGTATTTT
cdr3_aa: CASSVGLAGTSTDTQYF

clone_size: NA
d_call: TRBD1
v_call: TRBV5-1
j_call: TRBJ2-2
cdr3_nt: TGCGCCAGCAGCCAACCTAGACAGGGGGACACCGGGGAGCTGTTTTTT
cdr3_aa: CASSQPRQGDTGELFF